This T cell receptor beta chain was recorded in a study of T cells after yellow fever vaccination. Overall study results and limits: Highly abundant clonotypes carried over from the bulk population could end up in FACS-sorted repertoires as contaminants.

The V gene's germline CDR1 is LGHNA and CDR2 YSLEER. V was pared by 1 base and J by 2 bases, with 14 bases between. The CDR3 sequence is 16 residues long. Concerning this clonotype: As yet, its antigen is unknown.

Conversion of TCR transcripts into cDNA relied on 5'RACE template switching, which added a universal primer site and UMIs. Each CDR3 protein is one row after TCRdb ran MiXCR on the 5' RACE reads. The table lists 300,000 to 350,000 distinct CDR3 sequences, approximately 11% of them singletons. The sample in question was CD4+ T cells sorted from PBMCs, obtained 45 days after the yellow fever booster vaccination. The clonotype comes from a young man who received the YFV17D yellow fever vaccine. This sequence joins TRBV4-3 and TRBJ1-2; D possibly corresponds to TRBD1 (5 bases). The CDR3 reads CASSQAGTSGNYGYTF. The CDR3 nucleotides are TGCGCCAGCAGCCAAGCAGGGACCTCCGGAAACTATGGCTACACCTTC.